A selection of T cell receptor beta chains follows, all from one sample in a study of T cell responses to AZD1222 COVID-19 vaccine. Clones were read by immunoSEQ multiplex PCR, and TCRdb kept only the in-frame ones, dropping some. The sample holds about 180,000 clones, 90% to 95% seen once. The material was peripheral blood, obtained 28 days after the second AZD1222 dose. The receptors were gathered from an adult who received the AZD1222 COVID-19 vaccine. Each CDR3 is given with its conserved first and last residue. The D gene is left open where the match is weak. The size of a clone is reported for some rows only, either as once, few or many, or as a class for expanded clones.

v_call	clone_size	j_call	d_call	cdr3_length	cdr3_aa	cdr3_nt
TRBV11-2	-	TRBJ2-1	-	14	CASSLVVGNNEQFF	TGTGCCAGCAGCTTAGTGGTTGGAAACAATGAGCAGTTCTTC
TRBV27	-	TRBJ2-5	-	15	CASSRDWGRQETQYF	TGTGCCAGCAGCCGGGACTGGGGGAGACAAGAGACCCAGTACTTC
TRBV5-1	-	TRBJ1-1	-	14	CASSLLGEFTEAFF	TGCGCCAGCAGCTTGCTAGGGGAATTCACTGAAGCTTTCTTT
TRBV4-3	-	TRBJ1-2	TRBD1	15	CASSQERTGGFGYTF	TGCGCCAGCAGCCAAGAGCGGACAGGGGGTTTTGGCTACACCTTC
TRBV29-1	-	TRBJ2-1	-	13	CSVAPNSYNEQFF	TGCAGCGTTGCACCGAACTCCTACAATGAGCAGTTCTTC
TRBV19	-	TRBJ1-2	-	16	CASSIAGTATHYGYTF	TGTGCCAGTAGTATAGCCGGGACGGCTACTCACTATGGCTACACCTTC
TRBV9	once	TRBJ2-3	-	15	CASSVEGVSTDTQYF	TGTGCCAGCAGCGTAGAGGGGGTTAGCACAGATACGCAGTATTTT
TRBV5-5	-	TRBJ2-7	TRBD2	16	CASSLATSGASYEQYF	TGTGCCAGCAGCCTAGCGACTAGCGGCGCCTCCTACGAGCAGTACTTC
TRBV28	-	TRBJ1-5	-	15	CASRALGGQNQPQHF	TGTGCCAGCCGCGCACTCGGGGGGCAGAATCAGCCCCAGCATTTT
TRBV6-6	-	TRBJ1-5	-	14	CASINEDYYQPQHF	TGTGCCAGCATAAACGAGGACTACTATCAGCCCCAGCATTTT